This T cell receptor beta chain stems from a study of blood T cell repertoires in COVID-19. Study-level background: Spain, Italy and the United States supplied samples that represented acute and convalescent COVID-19. Nucleic acid was either cDNA or gDNA, and it came from T cells, B-cell-depleted T cells, or PBMCs.

The CDR3 sequence is 14 residues long. Germline values: CDR1 SGDLS, CDR2 YYNGEE. V shed 0 bases and J shed 7 bases, with 12 bases lying between them. Produced via immunoSEQ multiplex PCR; TCRdb's table is partial and in-frame only. The table has a few hundred thousand clones, approximately 87% seen once. The sample comprised peripheral blood. This TCR came from a man between 60 and 70 years old who had recovered from COVID-19. The rearrangement links TRBV9 to TRBJ2-3, with TRBD1 as a possible D gene (5 bases). CDR3 residues: CASSVAETVNTQYF. The CDR3 bases are TGTGCCAGCAGCGTAGCTGAGACAGTAAATACGCAGTATTTT.